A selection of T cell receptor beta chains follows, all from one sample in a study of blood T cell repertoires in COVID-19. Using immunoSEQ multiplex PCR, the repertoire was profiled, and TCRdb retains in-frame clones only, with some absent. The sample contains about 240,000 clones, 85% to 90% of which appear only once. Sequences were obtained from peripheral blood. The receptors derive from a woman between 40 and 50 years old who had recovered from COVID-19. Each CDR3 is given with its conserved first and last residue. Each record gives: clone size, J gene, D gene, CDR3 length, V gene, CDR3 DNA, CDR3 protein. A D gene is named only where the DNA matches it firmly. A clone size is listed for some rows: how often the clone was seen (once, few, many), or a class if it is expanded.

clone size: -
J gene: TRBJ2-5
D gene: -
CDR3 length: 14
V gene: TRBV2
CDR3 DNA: TGTGCCAGCAGTATAACAGGTTCTCAAGAGACCCAGTACTTC
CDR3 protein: CASSITGSQETQYF

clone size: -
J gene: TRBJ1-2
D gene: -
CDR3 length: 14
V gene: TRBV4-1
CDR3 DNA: TGCGCCAGCAGCCAAGATCGTGGTAGGAGGGGCTACACCTTC
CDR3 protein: CASSQDRGRRGYTF

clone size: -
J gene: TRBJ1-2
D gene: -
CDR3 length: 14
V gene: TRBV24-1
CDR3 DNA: TGTGCCACCAGCTCCGCCAAAACCAGCTATGGCTACACCTTC
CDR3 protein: CATSSAKTSYGYTF

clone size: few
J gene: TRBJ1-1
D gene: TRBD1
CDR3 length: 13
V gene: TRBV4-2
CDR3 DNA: TGTGCCAGCAGCCAAGGCAGGGGGACTGAAGCTTTCTTT
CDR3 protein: CASSQGRGTEAFF

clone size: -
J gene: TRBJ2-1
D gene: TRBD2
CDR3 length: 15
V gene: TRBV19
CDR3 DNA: TGTGCCAGTAGTATAGTGCTAGCGGGGACAAATGAGCAGTTCTTC
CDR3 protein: CASSIVLAGTNEQFF

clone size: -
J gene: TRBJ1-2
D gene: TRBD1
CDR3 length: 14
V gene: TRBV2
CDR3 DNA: TGTGCCAGCAGTGAAGCGGGACAGGACTATGGCTACACCTTC
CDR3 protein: CASSEAGQDYGYTF

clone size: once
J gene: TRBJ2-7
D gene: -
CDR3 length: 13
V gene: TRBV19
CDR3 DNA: TGTGCCAGTAGTCCGGGCGGGCGCTACGAGCAGTACTTC
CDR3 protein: CASSPGGRYEQYF

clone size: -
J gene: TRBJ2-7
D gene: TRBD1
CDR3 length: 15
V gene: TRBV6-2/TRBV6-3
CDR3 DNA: TGTGCCAGCAGTTACCTCGGGACAGGGCAAAACGAGCAGTACTTC
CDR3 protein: CASSYLGTGQNEQYF

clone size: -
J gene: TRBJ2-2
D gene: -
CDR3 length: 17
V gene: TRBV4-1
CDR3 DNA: TGCGCCAGCAGCCAGAGGGGAACAGGGCTCCTTTCCGGGGAGCTGTTTTTT
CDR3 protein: CASSQRGTGLLSGELFF

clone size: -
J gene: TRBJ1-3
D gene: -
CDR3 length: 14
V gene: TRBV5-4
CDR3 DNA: TGTGCCAGCAGCCTCGGGGGGGATGGAAACACCATATATTTT
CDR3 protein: CASSLGGDGNTIYF

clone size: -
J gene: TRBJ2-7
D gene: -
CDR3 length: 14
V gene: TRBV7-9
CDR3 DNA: TGTGCCAGCAGCTTGGGGGGACCGGCATACGAGCAGTACTTC
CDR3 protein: CASSLGGPAYEQYF

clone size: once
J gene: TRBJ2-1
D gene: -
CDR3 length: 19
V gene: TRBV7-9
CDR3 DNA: TGTGCCAGCAGCCCCCCGGCGGAGGTTAGTGTCGTATCCTACAATGAGCAGTTCTTC
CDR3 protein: CASSPPAEVSVVSYNEQFF

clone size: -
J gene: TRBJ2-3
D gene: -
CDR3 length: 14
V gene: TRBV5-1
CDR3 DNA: TGCGCCAGCAGCCCCAAGGGGGTCACAGATACGCAGTATTTT
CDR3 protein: CASSPKGVTDTQYF

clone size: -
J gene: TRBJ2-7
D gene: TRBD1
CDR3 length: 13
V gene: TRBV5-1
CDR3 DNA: TGCGCCAGCAGCCCCAACAGGGGCGACGAGCAGTACTTC
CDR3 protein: CASSPNRGDEQYF

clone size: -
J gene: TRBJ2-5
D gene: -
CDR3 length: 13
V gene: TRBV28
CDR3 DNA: TGTGCCAGCAGTTTATGGAGAGGGGAGACCCAGTACTTC
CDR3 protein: CASSLWRGETQYF

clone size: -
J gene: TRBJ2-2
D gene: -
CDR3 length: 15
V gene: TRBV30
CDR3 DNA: TGTGCCTGTCCATCCAGGGGACAAGAGTCCGGGGAGCTGTTTTTT
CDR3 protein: CACPSRGQESGELFF

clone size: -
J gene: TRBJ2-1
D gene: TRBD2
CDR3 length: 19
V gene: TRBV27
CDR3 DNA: TGTGCCAGCAGTCCCGGGACTAGCGGGAATTGGGTCTCCTACAATGAGCAGTTCTTC
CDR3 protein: CASSPGTSGNWVSYNEQFF

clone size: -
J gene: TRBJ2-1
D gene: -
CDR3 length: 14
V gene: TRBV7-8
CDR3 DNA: TGTGCCAGCAGCCACCGGGACTTTCACAATGAGCAGTTCTTC
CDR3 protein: CASSHRDFHNEQFF

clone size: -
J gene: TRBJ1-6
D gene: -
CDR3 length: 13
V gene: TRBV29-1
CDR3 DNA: TGCAGCGCTCGACAGGAGGCAGATTCACCCCTCCACTTT
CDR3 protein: CSARQEADSPLHF

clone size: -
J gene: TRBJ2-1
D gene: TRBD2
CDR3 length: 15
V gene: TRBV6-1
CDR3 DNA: TGTGCCAGCAGTGAACCCCGCGGGAGGCACAATGAGCAGTTCTTC
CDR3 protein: CASSEPRGRHNEQFF

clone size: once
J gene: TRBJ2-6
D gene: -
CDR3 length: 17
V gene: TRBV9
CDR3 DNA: TGTGCCAGCAGCGCCACAGGGTCCCTCTCTGGGGCCAACGTCCTGACTTTC
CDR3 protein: CASSATGSLSGANVLTF

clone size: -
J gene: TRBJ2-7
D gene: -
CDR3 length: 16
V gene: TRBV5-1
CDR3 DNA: TGCGCCAGCAGCCCCGAAGGGGTCAGGCCCAACTACGAGCAGTACTTC
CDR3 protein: CASSPEGVRPNYEQYF

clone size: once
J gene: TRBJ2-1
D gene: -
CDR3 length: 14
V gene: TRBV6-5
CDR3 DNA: TGTGCCAGCAGTTACTTCCGGGGAGACAATGAGCAGTTCTTC
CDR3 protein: CASSYFRGDNEQFF

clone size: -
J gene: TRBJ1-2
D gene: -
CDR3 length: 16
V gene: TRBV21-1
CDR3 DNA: TGTGCCAGCACCAGCAAAGTGGGGGGGCCGACCTATGGCTACACCTTC
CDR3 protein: CASTSKVGGPTYGYTF

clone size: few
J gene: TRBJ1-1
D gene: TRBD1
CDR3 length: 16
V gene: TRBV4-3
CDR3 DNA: TGCGCCAGCAGCCAACCTGGGGGACAGCGTTCAGCTGAAGCTTTCTTT
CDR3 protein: CASSQPGGQRSAEAFF

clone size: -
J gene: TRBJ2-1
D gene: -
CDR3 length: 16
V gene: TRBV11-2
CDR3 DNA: TGTGCCAGCAGCTTAACGGCCCCGCCCGGGAACAATGAGCAGTTCTTC
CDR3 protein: CASSLTAPPGNNEQFF

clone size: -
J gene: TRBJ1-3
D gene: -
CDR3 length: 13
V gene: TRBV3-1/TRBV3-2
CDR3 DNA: TGTGCCAGCAGCCAAGTTGGAGCAAACACCATATATTTT
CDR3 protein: CASSQVGANTIYF

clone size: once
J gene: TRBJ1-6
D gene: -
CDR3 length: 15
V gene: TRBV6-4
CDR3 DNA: TGTGCCAGCAGGGACTCCGGGACCTATAATTCACCCCTCCACTTT
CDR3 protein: CASRDSGTYNSPLHF

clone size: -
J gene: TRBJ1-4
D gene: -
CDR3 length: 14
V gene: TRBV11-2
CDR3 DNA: TGTGCCAGCAGCTTAGCACAGCCCGGTGAAAAACTGTTTTTT
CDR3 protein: CASSLAQPGEKLFF

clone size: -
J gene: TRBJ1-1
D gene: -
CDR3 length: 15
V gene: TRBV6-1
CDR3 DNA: TGTGCCAGCAGTGAAGCCTGGACAGCTAACACTGAAGCTTTCTTT
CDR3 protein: CASSEAWTANTEAFF

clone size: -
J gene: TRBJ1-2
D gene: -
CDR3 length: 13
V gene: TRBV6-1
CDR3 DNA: TGTGCCAGCAGTGAACGGGGGGTGGAAGGCTACACCTTC
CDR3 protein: CASSERGVEGYTF

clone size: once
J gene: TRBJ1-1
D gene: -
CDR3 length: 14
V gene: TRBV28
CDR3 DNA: TGTGCCAGCAGACCCGTAGTTCGGGTGGCTGAAGCTTTCTTT
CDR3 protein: CASRPVVRVAEAFF

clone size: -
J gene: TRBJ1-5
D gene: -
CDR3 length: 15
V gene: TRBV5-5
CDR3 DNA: TGTGCCAGCAGCCTCGGGGGGTATGGGGGTCAGCCCCAGCATTTT
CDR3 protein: CASSLGGYGGQPQHF

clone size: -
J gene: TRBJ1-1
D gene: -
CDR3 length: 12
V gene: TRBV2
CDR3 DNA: TGTGCCAGCGGGAGGGGTTCCACTGAAGCTTTCTTT
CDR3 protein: CASGRGSTEAFF

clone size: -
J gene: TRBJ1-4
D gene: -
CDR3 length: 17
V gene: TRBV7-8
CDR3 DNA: TGTGCCAGCAGCCCAGGACATGTGGGTCAGACTAATGAAAAACTGTTTTTT
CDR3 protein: CASSPGHVGQTNEKLFF

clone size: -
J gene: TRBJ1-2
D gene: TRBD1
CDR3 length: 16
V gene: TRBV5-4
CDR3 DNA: TGTGCCAGCACCCACGCAGGGGGCGAGGCGTGGTATGGCTACACCTTC
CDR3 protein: CASTHAGGEAWYGYTF

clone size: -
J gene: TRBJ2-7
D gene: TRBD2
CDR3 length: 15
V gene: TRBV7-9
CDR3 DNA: TGTGCCAGCAGCCCGGGGACTAGCGGGAGTGGCGAGCAGTACTTC
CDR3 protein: CASSPGTSGSGEQYF

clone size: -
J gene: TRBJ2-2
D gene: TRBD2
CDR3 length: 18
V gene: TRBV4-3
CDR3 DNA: TGCGCCAGCAGCCCCCGGGGTAGCGGGAGGGCCGGCGCCGGGGAGCTGTTTTTT
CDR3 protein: CASSPRGSGRAGAGELFF

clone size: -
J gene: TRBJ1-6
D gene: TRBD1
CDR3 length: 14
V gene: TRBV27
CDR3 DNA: TGTGCCACCCGGGACAGCTCCTATAATTCACCCCTCCACTTT
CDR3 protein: CATRDSSYNSPLHF

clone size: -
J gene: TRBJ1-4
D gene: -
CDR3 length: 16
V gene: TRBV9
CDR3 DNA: TGTGCCAGCAGCCCCCATGGGGGCAGTGCTAATGAAAAACTGTTTTTT
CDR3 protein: CASSPHGGSANEKLFF

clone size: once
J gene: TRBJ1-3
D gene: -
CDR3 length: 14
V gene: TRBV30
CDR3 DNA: TGTGCCTGGACCCCCATACAATCCGGAAACACCATATATTTT
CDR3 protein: CAWTPIQSGNTIYF

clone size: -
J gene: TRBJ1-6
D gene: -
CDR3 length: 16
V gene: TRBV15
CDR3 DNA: TGTGCCACCAGCAGACACCGGAGTTGGGAGAATTCACCCCTCCACTTT
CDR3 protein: CATSRHRSWENSPLHF

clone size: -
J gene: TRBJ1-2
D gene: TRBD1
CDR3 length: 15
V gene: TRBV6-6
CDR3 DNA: TGTGCCAGCAGACCCGACAGGGTCAATAACTATGGCTACACCTTC
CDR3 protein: CASRPDRVNNYGYTF

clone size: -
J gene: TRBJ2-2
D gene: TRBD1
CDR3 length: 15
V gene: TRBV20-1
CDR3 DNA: TGCAGTGCTAGTAGACAGGGGACGAACACCGGGGAGCTGTTTTTT
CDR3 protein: CSASRQGTNTGELFF

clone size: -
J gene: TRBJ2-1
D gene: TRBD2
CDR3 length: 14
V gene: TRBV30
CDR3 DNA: TGTGCCTGGAGTGTAGTGGGGAGGGCCGATGAGCAGTTCTTC
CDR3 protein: CAWSVVGRADEQFF

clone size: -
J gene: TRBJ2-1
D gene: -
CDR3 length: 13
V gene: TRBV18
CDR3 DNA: TGTGCCAGCTCACCGGGACTCCACAATGAGCAGTTCTTC
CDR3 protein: CASSPGLHNEQFF

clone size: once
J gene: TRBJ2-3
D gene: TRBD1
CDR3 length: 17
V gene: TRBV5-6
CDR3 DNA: TGTGCCAGCAGCTCCCGGGACAGGGACCCAGGGCCGGGTACGCAGTATTTT
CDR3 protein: CASSSRDRDPGPGTQYF

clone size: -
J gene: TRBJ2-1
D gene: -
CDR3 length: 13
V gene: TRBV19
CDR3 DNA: TGTGCCAGTAGTACCCGGTCCTACAATGAGCAGTTCTTC
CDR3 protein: CASSTRSYNEQFF

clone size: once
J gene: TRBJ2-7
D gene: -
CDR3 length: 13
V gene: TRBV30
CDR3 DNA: TGTGCCAGCCGTGGGCTGGGGGGGCACGAGCAGTACTTC
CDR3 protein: CASRGLGGHEQYF

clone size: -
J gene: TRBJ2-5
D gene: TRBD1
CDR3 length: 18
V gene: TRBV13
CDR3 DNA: TGTGCCAGCAGCCCGCCGGACAGGGGGGCGAGCGGCGGGGAGACCCAGTACTTC
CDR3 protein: CASSPPDRGASGGETQYF

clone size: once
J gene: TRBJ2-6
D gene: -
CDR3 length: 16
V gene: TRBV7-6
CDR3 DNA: TGTGCCAGCGGATCTATAGGGGGCTCTGGGGCCAACGTCCTGACTTTC
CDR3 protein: CASGSIGGSGANVLTF

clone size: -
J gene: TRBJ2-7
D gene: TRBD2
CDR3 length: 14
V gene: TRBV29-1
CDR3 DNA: TGCAGCGTTGTACTAGCGGGAGAAGCTGGCGAGCAGTACTTC
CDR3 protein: CSVVLAGEAGEQYF

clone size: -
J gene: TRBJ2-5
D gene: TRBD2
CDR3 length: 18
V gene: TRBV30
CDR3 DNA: TGTGCCTGGAGCGCGGGACTAGCGGGAGGGGGACCCCAAGAGACCCAGTACTTC
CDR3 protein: CAWSAGLAGGGPQETQYF

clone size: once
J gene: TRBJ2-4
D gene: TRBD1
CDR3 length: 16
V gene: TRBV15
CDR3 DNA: TGTGCCACCAGCCTAACTTTTGGGACAGGGGAAAACATTCAGTACTTC
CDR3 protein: CATSLTFGTGENIQYF

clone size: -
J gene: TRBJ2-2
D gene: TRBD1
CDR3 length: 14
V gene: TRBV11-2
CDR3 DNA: TGTGCCAGCAGTGGGGCAGGGGGTACCGGGGAGCTGTTTTTT
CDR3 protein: CASSGAGGTGELFF